The clone carrying this TCR beta chain was recorded at least ten times. Its target is unknown. V shed 4 bases and J shed 0 bases, with 3 bases lying between them. Germline CDR1 and CDR2: MNHNS and SASEGT. This CDR3 is 12 amino acids long. From blood, 250-500 ng of genomic DNA served as TRB template. This entry comes from a study of T and B cells in COVID-19 patients. Study-wide results and limits: At recovery TRB diversity and richness exceeded healthy donors, after highly clonal active COVID-19 repertoires.

BIOMED2 TRB-A/B primer pools were used in multiplex TRB PCR. One entry per CDR3 protein, called by TCRdb with MiXCR from the multiplex PCR reads. The sample includes roughly 7,000 distinct CDR3 sequences, 20% to 25% of them seen just once. This receptor was identified in a human donor who had recovered from COVID-19. Sequenced material: blood. This rearrangement joins TRBV6-1 to TRBJ1-2; D ambiguous. In nucleotides, the CDR3 is TGTGCCAGCAGTGCTTCTAACTATGGCTACACCTTC. This translates into CASSASNYGYTF.